What follows are 18 T cell receptor beta chains derived from one specimen sequenced in a study of shared clonotypes between healthy human individuals. Here immunoSEQ multiplex PCR was the method, and the copy in TCRdb shows in-frame clones only, minus some. This table holds about 2.3 million clones, 93% found once. Sequenced material: naive CD4+ T cells from PBMCs. Subset in this sample: CD45RA+ positively selected. These receptors were collected from a man younger than 30 in good health. Some clones in this sample may be carry-over from other donors' samples.

This chain connects TRBV7-3 to TRBJ2-3; TRBD2 might be the D (5 bases). V lost 5 bases, J lost 4 bases, and 16 bases lay in between. CDR1 is SGHTA and CDR2 is FQGTGA in the germline V gene. The CDR3 is 15 residues long. In DNA, the CDR3 is TGTGCCAGCAGCCGATTCGGAGGCACCGCAGATACGCAGTATTTT. This encodes CASSRFGGTADTQYF. The full variable domain, completed using reference TRBV7-3 and TRBJ2-3, is GAGVSQTPSNKVTEKGKYVELRCDPISGHTALYWYRQSLGQGPEFLIYFQGTGAADDSGLPNDRFFAVRPEGSVSTLKIQRTERGDSAVYLCASSRFGGTADTQYFGPGTRLTVL.

This clone has a single count. V and J are TRBV28 and TRBJ2-5, with D maybe TRBD2 (6 bases). Germline CDR1 is MDHEN and CDR2 is SYDVKM. Trimming took off 8 bases at V and 4 bases at J, with 17 bases between the two ends. The CDR3 is 14 amino acids. CDR3 loop: CASQPLGGPETQYF. DNA for the CDR3: TGTGCCAGCCAACCTTTGGGGGGACCAGAGACCCAGTACTTC.

The rearrangement uses TRBV6-5 and TRBJ2-7, with 10 bases lining up with TRBD2. In germline, CDR1 is MNHEY, CDR2 SVGAGI. This CDR3 spans 14 amino acids. With 6 bases clipped from V and 7 bases from J, the junction kept 9 bases outside the gene matches. CDR3 DNA: TGTGCCAGCAGGGTACTAGCGGGGCTACGGGAGCAGTACTTC. This translates into CASRVLAGLREQYF.

This chain uses TRBV5-1 with TRBJ2-5, with a possible D match to TRBD2 (5 bases). Germline-derived CDR1 and CDR2 are SGHRS and YFSETQ. The CDR3 length is 15 residues. V was trimmed by 4 bases and J by 2 bases, leaving 15 bases between them. The CDR3 sequence is CASSAYRGRQETQYF. The DNA for the CDR3 is TGCGCCAGCAGCGCCTATCGCGGGCGGCAAGAGACCCAGTACTTC.

This chain joins TRBV6-4 and TRBJ2-1; 9 bases fit TRBD2. The length of the CDR3 is 13 residues. Losses at the gene ends were 3 bases for V and 9 bases for J; bases not matched to a gene: 3. Germline V gene data show CDR1 as MRHNA and CDR2 as SNTAGT. In nucleotides, the CDR3 is TGTGCCAGCAGTGATCTAGCGGGATCTGAGCAGTTCTTC. Amino acids: CASSDLAGSEQFF.

This chain links TRBV28 with TRBJ2-3; D unresolved. Trimming left V 5 bases short and J 2 bases short, with 17 bases between. Germline V gene data show CDR1 as MDHEN and CDR2 as SYDVKM. This CDR3 region has 16 residues. The CDR3 coding sequence is TGTGCCAGCAGTCGAACGGACGGCCGCTTCACAGATACGCAGTATTTT. Encoded protein: CASSRTDGRFTDTQYF.

A single count supports this clone. The chain combines TRBV28 with TRBJ2-7; 8 bases agree with TRBD1. The CDR3 is 17 residues long. V dropped 3 bases and J dropped 0; count of bases not matched to a gene: 10. Germline CDR1 MDHEN, CDR2 SYDVKM. The CDR3 DNA reads as TGTGCCAGCAGTTTGCAGGGGGCGGCTTACCACTCCTACGAGCAGTACTTC. This sequence encodes CASSLQGAAYHSYEQYF.

The V call is TRBV7-2, the J call TRBJ2-2, with D unclear. Deletions cut 2 bases from V and 1 base from J, with 11 bases between. Germline-derived CDR1 and CDR2 are SGHTA and FQGNSA. CDR3 length: 16 residues. The CDR3 reads CASSLNRIGNTGELFF. CDR3 nucleotide sequence: TGTGCCAGCAGCTTAAATAGGATCGGGAACACCGGGGAGCTGTTTTTT.

The V and J genes are TRBV4-2 and TRBJ2-7; D might be TRBD2 (6 bases). The germline CDR1 and CDR2 sequences are LGHNA and YNFKEQ. V dropped 0 bases and J dropped 4 bases, with 16 bases sitting between them. The CDR3 is 16 amino acids. The CDR3 region has the DNA TGTGCCAGCAGCCAAGAATCTAGTGGGAGGTTGTACGAGCAGTACTTC. Protein product: CASSQESSGRLYEQYF.

The chain couples TRBV5-1 to TRBJ1-1, with 7 bases fitting TRBD1. Germline V gene data show CDR1 as SGHRS and CDR2 as YFSETQ. V dropped 4 bases and J dropped 3; count of bases not matched to a gene: 3. The CDR3 sequence is 13 residues long. The CDR3 here is CASSPGGDTEAFF. CDR3 nucleotides: TGCGCCAGCAGCCCAGGGGGTGACACTGAAGCTTTCTTT.

The chain joins TRBV28 to TRBJ1-5; D is undetermined. Trimming cost V 7 bases and J 3 bases, with 22 bases left between them. Germline V lookup: CDR1 MDHEN, CDR2 SYDVKM. The CDR3 extends over 17 amino acids. The CDR3 DNA sequence: TGTGCCAGCACCGGGGTGGGGAATCGCAGGTACAATCAGCCCCAGCATTTT. Protein product: CASTGVGNRRYNQPQHF. The full variable domain, with the rest looked up from reference TRBV28 and TRBJ1-5, is DVKVTQSSRYLVKRTGEKVFLECVQDMDHENMFWYRQDPGLGLRLIYFSYDVKMKEKGDIPEGYSVSREKKERFSLILESASTNQTSMYLCASTGVGNRRYNQPQHFGDGTRLSIL.

The chain is built from TRBV7-9 and TRBJ2-5, with 9 bases lining up with TRBD1. Germline V lookup: CDR1 SEHNR, CDR2 FQNEAQ (reference sequence). The CDR3 is 14 residues long. Trimming cost V 5 bases and J 5 bases; bases outside gene matches: 6. CDR3 loop: CASSRDRDLETQYF. CDR3 in DNA: TGTGCCAGCAGCAGGGACAGGGATTTGGAGACCCAGTACTTC.

V and J are TRBV7-9 and TRBJ2-3; D may be TRBD1 (5 bases). This CDR3 contains 11 residues. Germline CDR1 and CDR2: SEHNR and FQNEAQ (reference sequence). Trimming left V 4 bases short and J 7 bases short, with 6 bases between. The CDR3 DNA reads TGTGCCAGCAGCTCAGGGAATACGCAGTATTTT. Amino acids: CASSSGNTQYF.

The chain joins TRBV25-1 to TRBJ1-1; tentative D call: TRBD1 (5 bases). CDR1 MGHDK and CDR2 SYGVNS come from the germline V gene. Trimming cost V 2 bases and J 1 base, with 20 bases left between them. The CDR3 consists of 18 residues. Here the CDR3 DNA reads TGTGCCAGCAGTGAAAGCGGCAGGGCGTCGAATAGGAACACTGAAGCTTTCTTT. The encoded protein is CASSESGRASNRNTEAFF.

The chain joins TRBV7-9 to TRBJ2-7, with 7 bases lining up with TRBD1. This CDR3 spans 12 amino acids. Losses at the gene ends were 7 bases for V and 3 bases for J; bases not matched to a gene: 3. Germline-derived CDR1 and CDR2 are SEHNR and FQNEAQ (reference sequence). The CDR3 protein is CASIRTGYEQYF. The CDR3 DNA sequence: TGTGCCAGCATCCGGACAGGCTACGAGCAGTACTTC. The full variable domain, in which reference TRBV7-9 and TRBJ2-7 provide the parts outside the CDR3, is DTGVSQNPRHKITKRGQNVTFRCDPISEHNRLYWYRQTLGQGPEFLTYFQNEAQLEKSRLLSDRFSAERPKGSFSTLEIQRTEQGDSAMYLCASIRTGYEQYFGPGTRLTVT.

The genes are TRBV27 and TRBJ1-1, with a weak D call TRBD1 (5 bases). Germline lookup yields CDR1 MNHEY and CDR2 SMNVEV (reference sequence). V was trimmed by 6 bases and J by 0 bases, leaving 17 bases between them. CDR3 length: 16 amino acids. The CDR3 loop reads CASSRSGVGMNTEAFF. CDR3 DNA sequence: TGTGCCAGCAGCCGATCGGGGGTCGGGATGAACACTGAAGCTTTCTTT.

The chain links TRBV19 to TRBJ2-7; D perhaps matches TRBD1 (6 bases). From germline, CDR1 is LNHDA and CDR2 SQIVND (reference sequence). With 4 bases removed from V and 4 bases from J, the gap between germline ends came to 11 bases. The CDR3 consists of 13 residues. Here the CDR3 reads CASSTGQKYEQYF. CDR3 nucleotides: TGTGCCAGTAGTACCGGACAGAAGTACGAGCAGTACTTC.

This chain connects TRBV6-1 to TRBJ1-5; 8 bases are a match to TRBD1. Losses at the gene ends were 6 bases for V and 9 bases for J; bases not matched to a gene: 13. This CDR3 is built from 15 residues. Germline loops: CDR1 MNHNS, CDR2 SASEGT. CDR3 nucleotides: TGTGCCAGCAGCTACCAGGACAGGGAGGATTGGCCCCAGCATTTT. It encodes CASSYQDREDWPQHF.